The 29 T cell receptor beta chains given below trace back to one sample, sequenced in a study of T cell responses to AZD1222 COVID-19 vaccine. Method: immunoSEQ multiplex PCR; TCRdb's copy keeps in-frame clones and lacks some. The table records about 120,000 clones, around 92% of them present only once. Here the sequenced sample was peripheral blood, taken on day 0 of AZD1222 vaccination. These receptors all come from an adult in good health.

The J gene is TRBJ2-2, the V gene TRBV5-4, with D uncertain. Germline CDR1 reads SGHNT; CDR2 reads YYREEE (reference sequence). This CDR3 region has 13 residues. Trimming removed 0 bases from V and 4 bases from J, with 4 bases in between. The DNA of the CDR3 is TGTGCCAGCAGCTTGGAGGCCACCGGGGAGCTGTTTTTT. It translates to CASSLEATGELFF. Full variable domain (remainder filled in from reference TRBV5-4 and TRBJ2-2): ETGVTQSPTHLIKTRGQQVTLRCSSQSGHNTVSWYQQALGQGPQFIFQYYREEENGRGNFPPRFSGLQFPNYSSELNVNALELDDSALYLCASSLEATGELFFGEGSRLTVL.

As DNA, the CDR3 is TGTGCCAGCAGTGAAGCTGGGGCAGGAGACGAGCAGTACTTC. It translates to CASSEAGAGDEQYF. The V and J genes are TRBV6-1 and TRBJ2-7, with D maybe TRBD1 (5 bases). The germline V gene has CDR1 MNHNS and CDR2 SASEGT. The CDR3 is made up of 14 amino acids. V gave up 0 bases and J gave up 5 bases, with 11 bases separating them.

The rearrangement uses TRBV18 and TRBJ1-6, with D uncertain. Germline assignment: CDR1 KGHSH and CDR2 LQKENI. The V and J ends lost 2 bases and 3 bases respectively, with 14 bases between them. The CDR3 runs to 17 residues. The CDR3 DNA sequence: TGTGCCAGCTCACCATACGACTCAGGCAACTATAATTCACCCCTCCACTTT. Its protein is CASSPYDSGNYNSPLHF.

This chain uses TRBV5-6 with TRBJ1-2, with a possible D match to TRBD1 (6 bases). This CDR3 spans 14 amino acids. Trimming took off 2 bases at V and 7 bases at J, with 15 bases between the two ends. Germline V gene sequence: CDR1 SGHDT, CDR2 YYEEEE. CDR3 nucleotides: TGTGCCAGCAGCTTCGGAAGGGGGACTAGTGGCTACACCTTC. It encodes CASSFGRGTSGYTF.

This chain joins TRBV18 and TRBJ1-5; D not certain. The V gene lost 6 bases and the J gene lost 7 bases, with 13 bases spanning the gap. The germline V gene encodes CDR1 KGHSH and CDR2 LQKENI. This CDR3 contains 13 residues. As DNA, the CDR3 is TGTGCCAGCTCTCACGGGGAGCACCAGCCCCAGCATTTT. Protein: CASSHGEHQPQHF.

The J gene is TRBJ1-6, the V gene TRBV10-3; D call uncertain. V was pared by 3 bases and J by 3 bases, with 3 bases between. Germline CDR1 ENHRY, CDR2 SYGVKD. This CDR3 contains 13 residues. The DNA for the CDR3 is TGTGCCATCAGTGATATCTATAATTCACCCCTCCACTTT. It encodes CAISDIYNSPLHF.

This clone was seen a single time. CDR3 loop: CASSEGDSSGNTIYF. CDR3 nucleotide sequence: TGTGCCAGCAGTGAAGGGGACTCCTCTGGAAACACCATATATTTT. V gene TRBV6-4 combines with J gene TRBJ1-3, with a tentative D call TRBD1 (5 bases). This CDR3 is built from 15 residues. Germline CDR1 is MRHNA and CDR2 is SNTAGT. V lost 3 bases and J 0 bases, leaving 9 bases between the germline ends.

This clone was seen only once. The chain combines TRBV6-4 with TRBJ1-2; 7 bases line up with TRBD1. There are 13 residues in the CDR3. The germline V gene has CDR1 MRHNA and CDR2 SNTAGT. With V trimmed by 1 base and J by 8 bases, 4 bases remained unmatched. CDR3 nucleotide sequence: TGTGCCAGCAGTGACTACACAGGGGACGGCTACACCTTC. Its translation: CASSDYTGDGYTF.

The chain joins TRBV7-8 to TRBJ2-1; 10 positions match TRBD1. V lost 2 bases and J lost 7; bases outside the gene matches: 5. CDR1 SGHVS and CDR2 FQNEAQ come from the germline V gene. CDR3 length: 15 amino acids. Here the CDR3 reads CASSLPAGQGNEQFF. In DNA, the CDR3 is TGTGCCAGCAGCTTACCAGCGGGACAGGGGAATGAGCAGTTCTTC.

The chain uses TRBV6-5 and TRBJ1-5; D is uncertain. Germline loops: CDR1 MNHEY, CDR2 SVGAGI. The CDR3 extends over 14 amino acids. Trimming took 11 bases from V and 0 from J, leaving 14 bases between them. DNA for the CDR3: TGTGCCGGAGGGCGGAACTATAGCAATCAGCCCCAGCATTTT. Protein sequence: CAGGRNYSNQPQHF.

The rearrangement uses TRBV19 and TRBJ1-5, with TRBD1 matching 7 bases. Trimming at V came to 6 bases and at J to 7 bases, leaving 9 bases not matched to a gene. The germline gives CDR1 LNHDA, CDR2 SQIVND (reference sequence). CDR3 length: 14 amino acids. For the CDR3, the DNA is TGTGCCAGTAGACATCCGACAGGGAAGCAGCCCCAGCATTTT. It yields the protein CASRHPTGKQPQHF.

The genes are TRBV19 and TRBJ1-3; the D is unclear. The germline V gene encodes CDR1 LNHDA and CDR2 SQIVND (reference sequence). The CDR3 runs 14 residues. V gave up 3 bases and J gave up 0 bases, with 6 bases separating them. The CDR3 nucleotides are TGTGCCAGTAGTATCGACGGCTCTGGAAACACCATATATTTT. Residues: CASSIDGSGNTIYF.

J is TRBJ1-1 and V is TRBV6-2 or TRBV6-3, with D maybe TRBD1 (6 bases). The CDR3 length is 13 residues. V dropped 6 bases and J dropped 4 bases, with 12 bases sitting between them. Germline CDR1 reads MNHEY; CDR2 reads SVGEGT. CDR3 sequence (DNA): TGTGCCAGCAGCCAGAACAGGGTCACTGAAGCTTTCTTT. Protein product: CASSQNRVTEAFF.

The chain links TRBV12-3 or TRBV12-4 to TRBJ1-2; D is unresolved. This CDR3 contains 11 residues. V was shortened by 3 bases and J by 8 bases, with 7 bases between the two germline ends. The CDR3 DNA reads as TGTGCCAGCAGTTTCGGGAGGGGCTACACCTTC. Residues: CASSFGRGYTF.

The chain combines TRBV6-2 or TRBV6-3 with TRBJ2-2; 7 bases match TRBD1. The CDR3 runs 21 residues. Trimming at V came to 4 bases and at J to 1 base, leaving 21 bases not matched to a gene. Germline CDR1 reads MNHEY; CDR2 reads SVGEGT. This chain's CDR3 is CASSFDRADYLRYQNTGELFF. CDR3 nucleotide sequence: TGTGCCAGCAGTTTTGACAGGGCTGACTACCTCCGATACCAGAACACCGGGGAGCTGTTTTTT.

The J gene is TRBJ2-1, the V gene TRBV10-3; D gene uncertain. This CDR3 comprises 12 residues. With 8 bases removed from V and 0 bases from J, the gap between germline ends came to 5 bases. Germline lookup yields CDR1 ENHRY and CDR2 SYGVKD. In DNA, the CDR3 is TGTGCCATCTTGAACTCCTACAATGAGCAGTTCTTC. Encoded protein: CAILNSYNEQFF.

The J gene is TRBJ1-1, the V gene TRBV6-5, with TRBD1 matching 8 bases. CDR3 length equals 14 residues. V lost 6 bases to trimming and J lost 1 base; unmatched junction nucleotides: 4. Germline CDR1 is MNHEY and CDR2 is SVGAGI. The CDR3 is CASSQGAWNTEAFF. CDR3 DNA: TGTGCCAGCAGCCAGGGGGCATGGAACACTGAAGCTTTCTTT.

V usage is TRBV5-4 and J usage is TRBJ1-2; 7 bases line up with TRBD1. V trimming: 0 bases; J trimming: 5 bases; junction bases outside the gene matches: 7. The CDR3 length is 15 residues. Germline V gene data show CDR1 as SGHNT and CDR2 as YYREEE (reference sequence). The DNA for the CDR3 is TGTGCCAGCAGCTTGGGCCCGGGACAGTCGTATGGCTACACCTTC. Its translation: CASSLGPGQSYGYTF.

The sample holds one count of this clone. The genes are TRBV6-5 and TRBJ1-1; D is unresolved. Germline V gives CDR1 MNHEY, CDR2 SVGAGI. V shed 6 bases and J shed 8 bases, with 22 bases lying between them. This CDR3 region has 15 residues. The CDR3 DNA sequence: TGTGCCAGCAGCTTACCTTCCGAAAAGACGGGGGAAGCTTTCTTT. Encoded protein: CASSLPSEKTGEAFF.

This chain links TRBV5-6 with TRBJ2-7; 10 nucleotides agree with TRBD2. The CDR3 has 16 amino acids. J lost 7 bases, V lost 2 bases, and 12 bases had no gene match. Germline assignment: CDR1 SGHDT and CDR2 YYEEEE. The CDR3: CASSLRTSGKDWEQYF. CDR3 sequence (DNA): TGTGCCAGCAGCTTACGAACTAGCGGGAAGGATTGGGAGCAGTACTTC.

Points on this clone: Mismatch with germline at one junction end may stem from a read error. The rearrangement joins TRBV6-2 or TRBV6-3 to TRBJ1-1; D unclear. The CDR3 runs to 13 residues. The V gene's germline CDR1 is MNHEY and CDR2 SVGEGT. The CDR3 loop is CAISYLGNTEAFF. In nucleotides, the CDR3 is TGTGCCATCAGTTACCTGGGGAACACTGAAGCTTTCTTT.

This rearrangement joins TRBV18 to TRBJ1-4; a possible D gene is TRBD1 (5 bases). Germline CDR1 and CDR2: KGHSH and LQKENI. The ends were cut back, 3 bases at V and 4 bases at J, with 12 bases in the middle. This CDR3 spans 15 amino acids. The CDR3 loop is CASSPNGADNEKLFF. The DNA of the CDR3 is TGTGCCAGCTCACCGAACGGGGCAGATAATGAAAAACTGTTTTTT.

V usage is TRBV4-2 and J usage is TRBJ2-2; TRBD2 matches at 7 bases. Unmatched junction bases numbered 11, after V lost 0 bases and J lost 4 bases. Germline-derived CDR1 and CDR2 are LGHNA and YNFKEQ. This CDR3 is built from 18 residues. The CDR3 loop reads CASSQDMGLADATGELFF. The CDR3 coding sequence is TGTGCCAGCAGCCAAGACATGGGGCTAGCGGATGCCACCGGGGAGCTGTTTTTT.

The chain uses TRBV4-3 and TRBJ1-1; a weak D match, TRBD1 (6 bases). CDR3 length: 14 residues. Germline V CDR1 and CDR2: LGHNA, YSLEER. The V end lost 2 bases, the J end lost 4 bases, and 11 bases lay between the germline ends. CDR3 residues: CASSQLKGGTEAFF. The CDR3 DNA sequence: TGCGCCAGCAGCCAACTAAAGGGGGGCACTGAAGCTTTCTTT.

The CDR3 reads CASSYGGRWADTQYF. The DNA for the CDR3 is TGTGCCAGCAGTTATGGGGGGCGCTGGGCAGATACGCAGTATTTT. The chain couples TRBV6-2 or TRBV6-3 to TRBJ2-3, with D perhaps matching TRBD1 or TRBD2 (6 bases each). Between the trimmed V and J ends, which lost 3 bases and 4 bases, there was a span of 14 bases. From germline, CDR1 is MNHEY and CDR2 SVGEGT. This CDR3 is built from 15 residues.

V and J are TRBV30 and TRBJ1-2; D remains ambiguous. The CDR3 is 13 residues long. Germline CDR1 reads GTSNPN; CDR2 reads SVGIG (reference sequence). The V gene lost 8 bases and the J gene lost 2 bases, with 15 bases spanning the gap. CDR3 coding DNA: TGTGCCGGCCAAGCTGAGGGAAACTATGGCTACACCTTC. Encoded protein: CAGQAEGNYGYTF.

J is TRBJ2-7 and V is TRBV6-5; tentatively, D is TRBD1 (5 bases). The V end lost 2 bases, the J end lost 5 bases, and 13 bases lay between the germline ends. Per the germline V gene, CDR1 is MNHEY and CDR2 is SVGAGI. The CDR3 runs to 14 residues. CDR3 nucleotide sequence: TGTGCCAGCAGTTACAGGGGCAGGGCCAACGAGCAGTACTTC. It codes for CASSYRGRANEQYF.

V is TRBV3-1 (or the pseudogene TRBV3-2) and J is TRBJ1-1, with 8 bases identical to TRBD1. This CDR3 comprises 18 residues. Germline CDR1 and CDR2: LGHDT and YNNKEL (reference sequence). V lost 9 bases, J lost 0 bases, and 18 bases stayed unmatched. The CDR3 DNA follows: TGTGCCAGAGACAGGGGTCCTTATTCCGGGATTATGAACACTGAAGCTTTCTTT. Its protein is CARDRGPYSGIMNTEAFF.

CDR3 in DNA: TGTGCCAGCAGTTCTGGGAACTACGAGCAGTACTTC. Translating it yields CASSSGNYEQYF. The genes are TRBV27 and TRBJ2-7; no definite D call. This CDR3 region has 12 residues. Germline CDR1 is MNHEY and CDR2 is SMNVEV (reference sequence). V gave up 4 bases and J gave up 3 bases, with 7 bases separating them.